This T cell receptor beta chain was identified in a study of T cell responses to AZD1222 COVID-19 vaccine. Across the study: Second-dose recipients at about 4 or about 12 weeks were treated as one pooled group. Notes on the study in general: There were mostly white British donors and more females than males, and clonal diversity was possibly underestimated.

Using immunoSEQ multiplex PCR, the repertoire was profiled, and TCRdb retains in-frame clones only, with some absent. Of approximately 100,000 clones listed, 92% were seen once; the top ten hold approximately 1.3%. Germline V lookup: CDR1 SGHTA, CDR2 FQGNSA. The CDR3 runs to 17 residues. With 1 base removed from V and 0 bases from J, the gap between germline ends came to 13 bases. As to this clone: Its antigen is still unknown.

The chain uses TRBV7-2 and TRBJ1-5; no clear D gene. This receptor was obtained from an adult in good health. The sequencing here drew on peripheral blood, taken on day 0 of AZD1222 vaccination. The CDR3 DNA sequence: TGTGCCAGCAGCTTAGATGCAGGCGACTATAGCAATCAGCCCCAGCATTTT. Its translation: CASSLDAGDYSNQPQHF.